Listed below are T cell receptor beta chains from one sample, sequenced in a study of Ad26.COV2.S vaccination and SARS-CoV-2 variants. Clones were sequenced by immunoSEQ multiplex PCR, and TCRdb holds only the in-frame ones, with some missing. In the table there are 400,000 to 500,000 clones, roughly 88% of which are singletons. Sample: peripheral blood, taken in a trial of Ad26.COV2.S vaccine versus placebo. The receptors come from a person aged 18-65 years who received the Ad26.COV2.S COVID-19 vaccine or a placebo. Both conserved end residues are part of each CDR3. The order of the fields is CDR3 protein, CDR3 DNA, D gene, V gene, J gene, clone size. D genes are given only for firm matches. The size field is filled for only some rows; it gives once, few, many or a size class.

cdr3_aa: CASSPLLGELFF
cdr3_nt: TGTGCCAGCAGCCCCCTTTTGGGGGAACTGTTTTTT
d_call: -
v_call: TRBV7-2
j_call: TRBJ1-4
clone_size: -

cdr3_aa: CASSLAGRATTDTQYF
cdr3_nt: TGTGCCAGCAGCCTCGCCGGACGGGCCACCACAGATACGCAGTATTTT
d_call: -
v_call: TRBV3-1/TRBV3-2
j_call: TRBJ2-3
clone_size: -

cdr3_aa: CASSQDAATYEQYF
cdr3_nt: TGTGCCAGCAGCCAAGATGCAGCAACCTACGAGCAGTACTTC
d_call: -
v_call: TRBV3-1/TRBV3-2
j_call: TRBJ2-7
clone_size: -

cdr3_aa: CASSIGTSGGKTGELFF
cdr3_nt: TGTGCCAGTAGTATTGGGACTAGCGGGGGGAAGACCGGGGAGCTGTTTTTT
d_call: TRBD2
v_call: TRBV19
j_call: TRBJ2-2
clone_size: -

cdr3_aa: CASSGGANYEQYF
cdr3_nt: TGTGCCAGCAGTGGAGGGGCCAACTACGAGCAGTACTTC
d_call: -
v_call: TRBV2
j_call: TRBJ2-7
clone_size: -

cdr3_aa: CAWKGSNSPLHF
cdr3_nt: TGTGCCTGGAAGGGCAGCAATTCACCCCTCCACTTT
d_call: -
v_call: TRBV30
j_call: TRBJ1-6
clone_size: -

cdr3_aa: CASSIRDRNNEQFF
cdr3_nt: TGTGCCAGTAGTATCCGGGACAGGAACAATGAGCAGTTCTTC
d_call: TRBD1
v_call: TRBV19
j_call: TRBJ2-1
clone_size: -

cdr3_aa: CASSPGTEQPQHF
cdr3_nt: TGTGCCAGCAGTCCTGGGACCGAGCAGCCCCAGCATTTT
d_call: -
v_call: TRBV12-3/TRBV12-4
j_call: TRBJ1-5
clone_size: -

cdr3_aa: CASSQDAWTGYGYTF
cdr3_nt: TGCGCCAGCAGCCAAGATGCCTGGACAGGGTATGGCTACACCTTC
d_call: TRBD1
v_call: TRBV4-3
j_call: TRBJ1-2
clone_size: -

cdr3_aa: CASNDRDRGRPQHF
cdr3_nt: TGTGCCAGCAACGACCGGGACAGGGGGCGGCCCCAGCATTTT
d_call: TRBD1
v_call: TRBV6-5
j_call: TRBJ1-5
clone_size: once

cdr3_aa: CASSPGLAGGGPYEQYF
cdr3_nt: TGTGCCAGCAGCCCAGGACTAGCGGGGGGGGGACCCTACGAGCAGTACTTC
d_call: TRBD2
v_call: TRBV11-2
j_call: TRBJ2-7
clone_size: -

cdr3_aa: CASSEGNTIYF
cdr3_nt: TGTGCCAGCAGTGAAGGAAACACCATATATTTT
d_call: -
v_call: TRBV11-2
j_call: TRBJ1-3
clone_size: -

cdr3_aa: CASSIDAREYEQYF
cdr3_nt: TGTGCCAGTAGTATAGATGCCAGGGAATACGAGCAGTACTTC
d_call: -
v_call: TRBV19
j_call: TRBJ2-7
clone_size: -

cdr3_aa: CASSKDRGMNTEAFF
cdr3_nt: TGCGCCAGCAGCAAGGACAGGGGCATGAACACTGAAGCTTTCTTT
d_call: TRBD1
v_call: TRBV5-1
j_call: TRBJ1-1
clone_size: -

cdr3_aa: CASSQGTGTQRGQYF
cdr3_nt: TGTGCCAGCAGCCAAGGGACCGGGACGCAAAGGGGGCAGTATTTT
d_call: -
v_call: TRBV3-1/TRBV3-2
j_call: TRBJ2-3
clone_size: once

cdr3_aa: CASSLGASYGYTF
cdr3_nt: TGTGCCAGCAGCTTAGGAGCAAGCTATGGCTACACCTTC
d_call: -
v_call: TRBV7-9
j_call: TRBJ1-2
clone_size: once

cdr3_aa: CASSQERQGQTQYF
cdr3_nt: TGTGCCAGCAGCCAAGAGAGACAGGGCCAAACCCAGTACTTC
d_call: TRBD1
v_call: TRBV3-1/TRBV3-2
j_call: TRBJ2-5
clone_size: -

cdr3_aa: CASSLQGLAGSYEQYF
cdr3_nt: TGTGCCAGCAGTTTACAGGGACTAGCGGGGAGTTACGAGCAGTACTTC
d_call: TRBD2
v_call: TRBV27
j_call: TRBJ2-7
clone_size: -

cdr3_aa: CAWSSGNQPQHF
cdr3_nt: TGTGCCTGGAGTTCAGGCAATCAGCCCCAGCATTTT
d_call: -
v_call: TRBV30
j_call: TRBJ1-5
clone_size: -

cdr3_aa: CASSSTGTGGGGIQYF
cdr3_nt: TGTGCCAGCAGTTCAACCGGGACAGGGGGCGGGGGCATTCAGTACTTC
d_call: TRBD1
v_call: TRBV6-5
j_call: TRBJ2-4
clone_size: -

cdr3_aa: CASSWQGPETQYF
cdr3_nt: TGCGCCAGCAGCTGGCAGGGGCCTGAGACCCAGTACTTC
d_call: -
v_call: TRBV5-1
j_call: TRBJ2-5
clone_size: -

cdr3_aa: CASSLIPVAGELFF
cdr3_nt: TGTGCCAGCAGTTTAATCCCAGTGGCCGGGGAGCTGTTTTTT
d_call: -
v_call: TRBV6-2/TRBV6-3
j_call: TRBJ2-2
clone_size: -

cdr3_aa: CASSQDLAGGPDTQYF
cdr3_nt: TGCGCCAGCAGCCAAGATTTAGCGGGGGGGCCAGATACGCAGTATTTT
d_call: TRBD2
v_call: TRBV4-3
j_call: TRBJ2-3
clone_size: many

cdr3_aa: CASGQGAWGYTF
cdr3_nt: TGTGCCAGCGGCCAGGGGGCCTGGGGCTACACCTTC
d_call: TRBD1
v_call: TRBV12-3/TRBV12-4
j_call: TRBJ1-2
clone_size: -

cdr3_aa: CASSQSPGQLYEQYF
cdr3_nt: TGCGCCAGCAGCCAATCTCCAGGACAGTTATACGAGCAGTACTTC
d_call: -
v_call: TRBV4-1
j_call: TRBJ2-7
clone_size: -

cdr3_aa: CASSQEGTGDGTQYF
cdr3_nt: TGCGCCAGCAGCCAGGAGGGGACAGGGGACGGGACCCAGTACTTC
d_call: TRBD1
v_call: TRBV4-1
j_call: TRBJ2-5
clone_size: -

cdr3_aa: CASSVGYGSNQPQHF
cdr3_nt: TGTGCCAGCAGCGTAGGGTACGGTAGCAATCAGCCCCAGCATTTT
d_call: -
v_call: TRBV9
j_call: TRBJ1-5
clone_size: once

cdr3_aa: CASSQDQGEQETQYF
cdr3_nt: TGCGCCAGCAGCCAAGATCAGGGGGAGCAAGAGACCCAGTACTTC
d_call: TRBD1
v_call: TRBV4-3
j_call: TRBJ2-5
clone_size: -

cdr3_aa: CASSSGFYEQYF
cdr3_nt: TGTGCCAGCAGCTCTGGGTTCTACGAGCAGTACTTC
d_call: -
v_call: TRBV5-6
j_call: TRBJ2-7
clone_size: few

cdr3_aa: CASSARVRGNTIYF
cdr3_nt: TGTGCCAGCAGCGCCAGGGTTCGAGGAAACACCATATATTTT
d_call: -
v_call: TRBV9
j_call: TRBJ1-3
clone_size: -

cdr3_aa: CAISDPGGYQPQHF
cdr3_nt: TGTGCCATCAGTGACCCCGGGGGCTATCAGCCCCAGCATTTT
d_call: -
v_call: TRBV10-3
j_call: TRBJ1-5
clone_size: few

cdr3_aa: CASSQGDFEQYF
cdr3_nt: TGTGCCAGCAGCCAAGGGGATTTCGAGCAGTACTTC
d_call: -
v_call: TRBV16
j_call: TRBJ2-7
clone_size: -

cdr3_aa: CASSQETHTSGGADEQFF
cdr3_nt: TGTGCCAGCAGCCAAGAAACACATACTAGCGGGGGGGCCGATGAGCAGTTCTTC
d_call: TRBD2
v_call: TRBV4-2
j_call: TRBJ2-1
clone_size: -

cdr3_aa: CASSSGSTEAFF
cdr3_nt: TGTGCCAGCAGTTCCGGGAGTACTGAAGCTTTCTTT
d_call: -
v_call: TRBV6-2/TRBV6-3
j_call: TRBJ1-1
clone_size: -

cdr3_aa: CASSPQGVRSYNEQFF
cdr3_nt: TGTGCCAGCAGCCCGCAGGGGGTAAGGTCCTACAATGAGCAGTTCTTC
d_call: TRBD1
v_call: TRBV6-2/TRBV6-3
j_call: TRBJ2-1
clone_size: -

cdr3_aa: CAWRRGNNSPLHF
cdr3_nt: TGTGCCTGGAGGCGGGGAAATAATTCACCCCTCCACTTT
d_call: -
v_call: TRBV30
j_call: TRBJ1-6
clone_size: -

cdr3_aa: CASTAELNNQPQHF
cdr3_nt: TGTGCCAGCACCGCGGAACTCAATAATCAGCCCCAGCATTTT
d_call: -
v_call: TRBV7-8
j_call: TRBJ1-5
clone_size: -

cdr3_aa: CASSDPGRNSYEQYF
cdr3_nt: TGTGCCAGCAGTGACCCCGGAAGGAACTCCTACGAGCAGTACTTC
d_call: -
v_call: TRBV25-1
j_call: TRBJ2-7
clone_size: -

cdr3_aa: CASSRTSGLDTQYF
cdr3_nt: TGTGCCAGCAGTAGAACTAGCGGCCTAGATACGCAGTATTTT
d_call: TRBD2
v_call: TRBV25-1
j_call: TRBJ2-3
clone_size: -

cdr3_aa: CASSPTGTFGGYTF
cdr3_nt: TGTGCCAGCAGCCCGACCGGGACATTTGGGGGCTACACCTTC
d_call: -
v_call: TRBV14
j_call: TRBJ1-2
clone_size: -

cdr3_aa: CASSLVGSGYTF
cdr3_nt: TGTGCCAGCAGCTTAGTAGGGAGTGGCTACACCTTC
d_call: -
v_call: TRBV7-2
j_call: TRBJ1-2
clone_size: once

cdr3_aa: CASSLGPTRTDTQYF
cdr3_nt: TGTGCCAGCAGCTTAGGCCCGACCCGCACAGATACGCAGTATTTT
d_call: -
v_call: TRBV7-2
j_call: TRBJ2-3
clone_size: -